A selection of T cell receptor beta chains follows, all from one sample in a study of post-analysis software for immune sequencing data. One entry per CDR3 protein results from TCRdb running MiXCR on the PCR reads. The repertoire holds roughly 700,000 distinct CDR3 sequences, roughly 27% seen once, with roughly 0.53% in the top ten. The sequencing input was blood. Receptors originate from a girl aged 5 to 17 with multiple sclerosis. The CDR3 runs from the conserved cysteine through the conserved F or W. The D gene is left open where the match is weak. The size field is filled for only some rows; it gives once, few, many or a size class.

CDR3aa: CASTRGVVGGHTF; CDR3nt: TGTGCCAGCACCAGGGGAGTCGTCGGGGGCCACACCTTC; d_gene: .; j_gene: TRBJ1-2; v_gene: TRBV12-3/TRBV12-4; abundance: .
CDR3aa: CASSLEAGEVHEQFF; CDR3nt: TGTGCCAGCAGCTTAGAGGCAGGGGAGGTCCATGAGCAGTTCTTC; d_gene: .; j_gene: TRBJ2-1; v_gene: TRBV11-2; abundance: .
CDR3aa: CASTLAGGGTYEQYF; CDR3nt: TGTGCCAGCACACTAGCGGGAGGGGGGACCTACGAGCAGTACTTC; d_gene: TRBD2; j_gene: TRBJ2-7; v_gene: TRBV7-2; abundance: .
CDR3aa: CASSLPGVGYNEQFF; CDR3nt: TGTGCCAGCAGCTTGCCAGGGGTCGGCTACAATGAGCAGTTCTTC; d_gene: .; j_gene: TRBJ2-1; v_gene: TRBV5-6; abundance: few
CDR3aa: CASSPHGGWEGNEQFF; CDR3nt: TGTGCCAGCAGCCCCCACGGAGGGTGGGAGGGCAATGAGCAGTTCTTC; d_gene: TRBD2; j_gene: TRBJ2-1; v_gene: TRBV9; abundance: .
CDR3aa: CASSLIGGF; CDR3nt: TGTGCCAGCAGCTTAATCGGCGGCTTC; d_gene: .; j_gene: TRBJ2-1; v_gene: TRBV7-8; abundance: .
CDR3aa: CASRSRLSPYTQYF; CDR3nt: TGTGCCAGCCGCTCGAGGTTAAGCCCATATACGCAGTATTTT; d_gene: .; j_gene: TRBJ2-3; v_gene: TRBV28; abundance: .
CDR3aa: CASSLARQGWANTGELFF; CDR3nt: TGTGCCAGCAGCTTAGCCAGACAGGGGTGGGCGAACACCGGGGAGCTGTTTTTT; d_gene: TRBD1; j_gene: TRBJ2-2; v_gene: TRBV7-9; abundance: .
CDR3aa: CATNQDRGGQPQHF; CDR3nt: TGTGCCACCAACCAAGACAGGGGCGGTCAGCCCCAGCATTTT; d_gene: TRBD1; j_gene: TRBJ1-5; v_gene: TRBV15; abundance: .
CDR3aa: CASSQDQVGRNEQFF; CDR3nt: TGTGCCAGCAGCCAAGATCAGGTGGGGAGGAATGAGCAGTTCTTC; d_gene: .; j_gene: TRBJ2-1; v_gene: TRBV4-2; abundance: few
CDR3aa: CASIRGVPYNEQFF; CDR3nt: TGTGCCAGTATTAGGGGGGTGCCCTACAATGAGCAGTTCTTC; d_gene: .; j_gene: TRBJ2-1; v_gene: TRBV19; abundance: .
CDR3aa: CAISEGGGSNTGELFF; CDR3nt: TGTGCCATCAGTGAGGGAGGAGGGTCGAACACCGGGGAGCTGTTTTTT; d_gene: .; j_gene: TRBJ2-2; v_gene: TRBV10-3; abundance: few